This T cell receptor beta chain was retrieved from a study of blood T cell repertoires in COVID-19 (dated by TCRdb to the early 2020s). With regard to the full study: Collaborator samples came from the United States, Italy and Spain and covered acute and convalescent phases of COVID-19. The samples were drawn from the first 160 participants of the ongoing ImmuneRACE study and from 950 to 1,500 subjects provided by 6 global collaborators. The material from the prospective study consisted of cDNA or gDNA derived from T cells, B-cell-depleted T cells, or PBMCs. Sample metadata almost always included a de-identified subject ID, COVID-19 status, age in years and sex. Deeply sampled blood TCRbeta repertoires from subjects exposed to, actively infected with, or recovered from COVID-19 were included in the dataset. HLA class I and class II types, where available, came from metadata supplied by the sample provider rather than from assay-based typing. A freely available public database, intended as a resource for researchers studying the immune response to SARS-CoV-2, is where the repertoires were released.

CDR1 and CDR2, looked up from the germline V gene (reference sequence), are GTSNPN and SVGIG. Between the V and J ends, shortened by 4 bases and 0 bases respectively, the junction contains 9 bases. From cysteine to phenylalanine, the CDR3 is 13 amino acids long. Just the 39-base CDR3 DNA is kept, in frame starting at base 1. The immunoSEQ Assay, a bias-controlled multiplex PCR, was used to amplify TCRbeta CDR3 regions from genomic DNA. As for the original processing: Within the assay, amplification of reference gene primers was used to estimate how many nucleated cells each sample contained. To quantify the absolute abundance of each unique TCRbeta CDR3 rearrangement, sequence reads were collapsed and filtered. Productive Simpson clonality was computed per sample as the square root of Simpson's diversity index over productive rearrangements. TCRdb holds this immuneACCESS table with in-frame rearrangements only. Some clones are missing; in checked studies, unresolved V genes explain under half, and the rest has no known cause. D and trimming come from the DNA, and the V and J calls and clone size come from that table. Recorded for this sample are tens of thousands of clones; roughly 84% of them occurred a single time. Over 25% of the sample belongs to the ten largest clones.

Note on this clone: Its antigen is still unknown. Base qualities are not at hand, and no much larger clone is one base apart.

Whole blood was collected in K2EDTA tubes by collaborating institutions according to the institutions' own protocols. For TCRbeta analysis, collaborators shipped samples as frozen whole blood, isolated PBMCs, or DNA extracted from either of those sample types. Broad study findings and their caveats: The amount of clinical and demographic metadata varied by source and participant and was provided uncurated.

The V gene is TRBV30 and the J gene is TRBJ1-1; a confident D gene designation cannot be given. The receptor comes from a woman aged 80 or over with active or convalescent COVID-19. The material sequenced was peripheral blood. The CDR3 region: CAWTQVMNTEAFF. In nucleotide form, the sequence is TGTGCCTGGACCCAGGTAATGAACACTGAAGCTTTCTTT.